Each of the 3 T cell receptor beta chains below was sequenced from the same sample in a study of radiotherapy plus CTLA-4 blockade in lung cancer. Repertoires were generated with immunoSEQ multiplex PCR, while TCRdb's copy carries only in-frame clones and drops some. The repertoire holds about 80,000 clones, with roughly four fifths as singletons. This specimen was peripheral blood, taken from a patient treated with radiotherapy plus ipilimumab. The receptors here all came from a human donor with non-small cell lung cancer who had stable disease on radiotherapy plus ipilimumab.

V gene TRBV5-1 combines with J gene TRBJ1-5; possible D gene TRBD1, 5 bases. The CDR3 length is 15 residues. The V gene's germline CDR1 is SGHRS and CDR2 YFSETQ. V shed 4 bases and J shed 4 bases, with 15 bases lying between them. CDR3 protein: CASSADGAPNQPQHF. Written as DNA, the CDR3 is TGCGCCAGCAGCGCGGATGGGGCACCGAATCAGCCCCAGCATTTT.

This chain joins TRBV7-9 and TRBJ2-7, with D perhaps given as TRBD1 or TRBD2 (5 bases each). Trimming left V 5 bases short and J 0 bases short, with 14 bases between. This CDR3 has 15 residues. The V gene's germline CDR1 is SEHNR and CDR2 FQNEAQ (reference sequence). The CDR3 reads CASSGQGRSSYEQYF. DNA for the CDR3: TGTGCCAGCAGCGGGCAGGGACGGAGCTCCTACGAGCAGTACTTC.

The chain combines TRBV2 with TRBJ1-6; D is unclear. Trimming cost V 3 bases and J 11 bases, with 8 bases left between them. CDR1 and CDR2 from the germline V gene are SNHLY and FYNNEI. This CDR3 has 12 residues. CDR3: CASSDATAPLHF. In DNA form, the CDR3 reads TGTGCCAGCAGTGATGCTACGGCACCCCTCCACTTT.